The rows below give T cell receptor beta chains drawn from one sample of a study of T cell responses to AZD1222 COVID-19 vaccine. This table comes from immunoSEQ multiplex PCR, and its TCRdb copy is limited to in-frame clones, with some not included. This table holds around 150,000 clones, more than 70% found once. Material: peripheral blood, obtained on day 0 of AZD1222 vaccination. Receptors originate from an adult in good health. CDR3s include the opening cysteine and the closing phenylalanine or tryptophan. D genes are given only for firm matches. Where a row states a size, it is once, few, many or the class of an expanded clone; other rows omit it.

CDR3aa | CDR3nt | j_gene | v_gene | abundance | len | d_gene
CAWSRDGIGYTF | TGTGCCTGGAGCCGGGACGGAATAGGCTACACCTTC | TRBJ1-2 | TRBV30 | . | 12 | .
CASSLGAITHTDTQYF | TGTGCCAGCAGCTTGGGGGCCATCACACACACAGATACGCAGTATTTT | TRBJ2-3 | TRBV7-3 | . | 16 | .
CASSLALGNMGEQYF | TGTGCCAGCAGCTTAGCGCTAGGAAATATGGGTGAGCAGTACTTC | TRBJ2-7 | TRBV7-2 | . | 15 | .
CASRNRDVGTEAFF | TGTGCCAGCAGGAACAGGGACGTCGGCACTGAAGCTTTCTTT | TRBJ1-1 | TRBV28 | . | 14 | .
CASSQEFHSEAFF | TGTGCCAGCAGCCAAGAATTCCACTCTGAAGCTTTCTTT | TRBJ1-1 | TRBV4-2 | . | 13 | .
CASSALVGSGNTIYF | TGTGCCAGCAGCGCGCTGGTGGGTTCTGGAAACACCATATATTTT | TRBJ1-3 | TRBV3-1/TRBV3-2 | . | 15 | .
CASSLAGVSGNTIYF | TGTGCCAGCAGCTTAGCCGGGGTCTCTGGAAACACCATATATTTT | TRBJ1-3 | TRBV5-6 | few | 15 | .
CASSPERVGENEQFF | TGTGCCAGCTCACCAGAGAGAGTTGGGGAGAATGAGCAGTTCTTC | TRBJ2-1 | TRBV18 | . | 15 | .
CAWSVSPDGYTF | TGTGCCTGGAGTGTCTCTCCAGATGGCTACACCTTC | TRBJ1-2 | TRBV30 | . | 12 | .
CASSYERVGGLYSNQPQHF | TGTGCCAGCAGTTACGAGAGGGTAGGGGGCCTTTATAGCAATCAGCCCCAGCATTTT | TRBJ1-5 | TRBV6-2/TRBV6-3 | . | 19 | TRBD1
CASSPWESSYEQYF | TGTGCCAGCTCACCATGGGAGAGCTCCTACGAGCAGTACTTC | TRBJ2-7 | TRBV18 | once | 14 | .
CASSPMSAGTTNVAFF | TGTGCCAGCAGCCCCATGTCCGCCGGGACAACTAACGTAGCTTTCTTT | TRBJ1-1 | TRBV7-8 | . | 16 | .
CASSIQLGNTIYF | TGCGCCAGCAGTATTCAGCTTGGAAACACCATATATTTT | TRBJ1-3 | TRBV5-1 | . | 13 | .
CASSFRDRGLGVEFF | TGTGCCAGCAGTTTCCGGGACAGGGGGCTGGGGGTAGAGTTCTTC | TRBJ2-1 | TRBV28 | . | 15 | TRBD1
CASSLSEGVRGSGHQTYSNQPQHF | TGTGCCAGCAGTTTATCGGAGGGGGTACGGGGATCGGGACACCAAACCTATAGCAATCAGCCCCAGCATTTT | TRBJ1-5 | TRBV28 | once | 24 | .